These T cell receptor beta chains were read from a single sample in a study of CD8 T cells in Susac syndrome. TCRdb re-analysed the immunoSEQ multiplex PCR reads in MiXCR, keeping a single row per CDR3 protein. Among roughly 160,000 distinct CDR3 sequences, about 96% were seen once, and the ten largest hold 0.1% to 0.15%. Source material: CD4+ T cells from PBMCs. These receptors originate from a human donor with Susac syndrome. Each CDR3 is given with its conserved first and last residue. Fields, in order: D gene, V gene, J gene, clone size, CDR3 protein, CDR3 DNA. The D gene is left open where the match is weak. A row's size may be missing; if present it is once, few, many or a size class.

TRBD1,TRBV12-3/TRBV12-4,TRBJ1-2,.,CASSFYGQARYGYTF,TGTGCCAGCAGTTTTTATGGACAGGCACGATATGGCTACACCTTC
.,TRBV2,TRBJ2-4,.,CASSEEAGAKNIQYF,TGTGCCAGCAGTGAGGAGGCGGGGGCCAAAAACATTCAGTACTTC
.,TRBV6-6,TRBJ2-7,.,CASSSSVYEQYF,TGTGCCAGCAGTTCCTCGGTATACGAGCAGTACTTC
TRBD1,TRBV15,TRBJ1-1,.,CATSQDRGTEAFF,TGTGCCACCAGCCAAGACAGGGGCACTGAAGCTTTCTTT
.,TRBV11-2,TRBJ2-1,.,CASSPSLGHPAQLNEQFF,TGTGCCAGCAGCCCCTCCCTTGGACACCCTGCTCAATTGAATGAGCAGTTCTTC
.,TRBV12-3/TRBV12-4,TRBJ2-7,.,CASSHYQQLYEQYF,TGTGCCAGCAGCCATTACCAACAGTTGTACGAGCAGTACTTC
.,TRBV10-3,TRBJ2-3,once,CASSSGPTDTQYF,TGTGCCTCTTCATCAGGGCCCACAGATACGCAGTATTTT
.,TRBV3-1,TRBJ2-2,.,CASSQVVGGLFF,TGTGCCAGCAGCCAAGTCGTGGGAGGGCTGTTTTTT
.,TRBV24-1,TRBJ2-5,.,CATSADRGAQETQYF,TGTGCCACCAGTGCCGATCGGGGAGCTCAAGAGACCCAGTACTTC
TRBD1,TRBV27,TRBJ1-6,.,CASSGSGTVNSPLHF,TGTGCCAGCAGTGGGTCCGGGACAGTAAATTCACCCCTCCACTTT
.,TRBV29-1,TRBJ1-1,.,CSVDLAGRGTEAFF,TGCAGCGTTGATCTGGCAGGGAGAGGGACTGAAGCTTTCTTT
.,TRBV12-3/TRBV12-4,TRBJ2-3,once,CASSLSIPDTQYF,TGTGCCAGCAGTTTAAGCATTCCAGATACGCAGTATTTT
.,TRBV12-3/TRBV12-4,TRBJ2-3,.,CATTDYLTDTQYF,TGTGCCACCACAGACTACCTCACAGATACGCAGTATTTT
TRBD2,TRBV9,TRBJ2-1,once,CASSANLGTSGANEQFF,TGTGCCAGCAGCGCCAACCTAGGGACTAGCGGGGCCAATGAGCAGTTCTTC
TRBD1,TRBV14,TRBJ1-1,.,CASSQGGTGLEEAFF,TGTGCCAGCAGCCAAGGGGGGACAGGGCTTGAGGAGGCTTTCTTT
.,TRBV29-1,TRBJ2-5,.,CSGRVGETQYF,TGCAGCGGGAGGGTTGGAGAGACCCAGTACTTC